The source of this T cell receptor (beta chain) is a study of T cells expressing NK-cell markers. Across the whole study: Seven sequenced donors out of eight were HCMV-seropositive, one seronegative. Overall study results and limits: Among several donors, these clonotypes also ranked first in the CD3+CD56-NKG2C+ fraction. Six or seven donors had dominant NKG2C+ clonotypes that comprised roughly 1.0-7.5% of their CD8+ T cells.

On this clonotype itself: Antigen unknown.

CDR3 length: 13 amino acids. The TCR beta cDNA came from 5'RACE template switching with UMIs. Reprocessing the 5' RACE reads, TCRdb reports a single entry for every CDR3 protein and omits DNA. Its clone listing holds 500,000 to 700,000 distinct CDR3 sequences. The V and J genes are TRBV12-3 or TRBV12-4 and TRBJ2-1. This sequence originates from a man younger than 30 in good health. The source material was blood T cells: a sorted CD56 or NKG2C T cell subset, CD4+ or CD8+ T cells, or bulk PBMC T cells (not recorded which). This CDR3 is CASCIAGEDEQFF.